A single sample is the source of the 2 T cell receptor beta chains below, sequenced in a study of response to subunit inactivated influenza vaccine. TCRdb analysed the RT-PCR reads with MiXCR anew, one entry per CDR3 protein. Here the sample spans hundreds of thousands of distinct CDR3 sequences, around a sixth being singletons. Here the sequenced sample was PBMCs from blood, taken 5 days after vaccination. The origin of the receptors is a man aged 50 to 59 who received an inactivated influenza vaccine.

This clonotype has more than one count but fewer than ten. The chain employs TRBV29-1 and TRBJ2-3; TRBD1 aligns across 7 bases. J was trimmed by 5 bases and V by 3 bases; bases with no gene match: 2. Germline CDR1 reads SQVTM; CDR2 reads ANQGSEA. The CDR3 consists of 12 residues. The CDR3 protein is CSVDAGGDTQYF. DNA for the CDR3: TGCAGCGTTGATGCAGGGGGAGATACGCAGTATTTT.

The genes are TRBV14 and TRBJ2-1; D may match TRBD1 or TRBD2 (5 bases each). The CDR3 contains 16 residues. V was clipped by 4 bases and J by 1 base, with 14 bases between them. Germline V CDR1 and CDR2: SGHDN, FVKESK. The CDR3 loop is CASSRDGGWSYNEQFF. CDR3 in DNA: TGTGCCAGCAGCCGAGATGGGGGATGGTCCTACAATGAGCAGTTCTTC. Full variable domain (missing parts from reference TRBV14 and TRBJ2-1): EAGVTQFPSHSVIEKGQTVTLRCDPISGHDNLYWYRRVMGKEIKFLLHFVKESKQDESGMPNNRFLAERTGGTYSTLKVQPAELEDSGVYFCASSRDGGWSYNEQFFGPGTRLTVL.